The TCR beta chain under discussion was sequenced for a study of cytotoxic CD8 clonotypes in ibrutinib-treated CLL. The overall study: After treatment lasting a median 12 months, range 6 to 36, response samples were collected. Study conclusions and caveats: Clonality was elevated at ibrutinib response and had returned toward baseline at progression.

Libraries of TCR beta were made from 1.5 to 2.5 micrograms of genomic DNA that came from cryopreserved PBMCs. As regards this clone: The antigen is undetermined.

Between the trimmed V and J ends, which lost 1 base and 6 bases, there was a span of 14 bases. Germline V CDR1 and CDR2: SGHDT, YYEEEE. The CDR3 runs 15 residues. Repertoires were generated with immunoSEQ multiplex PCR, while TCRdb's copy carries only in-frame clones and drops some. This table has some 92,000 clones, roughly three quarters appearing once. Sequenced here: PBMCs, sampled after 24 months of ibrutinib treatment. The sequence derives from a human donor with chronic lymphocytic leukemia. The V call is TRBV5-6, the J call TRBJ1-5; D possibly corresponds to TRBD1 (5 bases). The CDR3 nucleotides read TGTGCCAGCAGCTTGTATTCAGGGCTGGGTCAGCCCCAGCATTTT. Its protein product is CASSLYSGLGQPQHF.